In this sample, the clone carrying this T cell receptor beta chain turned up once. Antigen specificity is unknown. This entry comes from a study of cytotoxic CD8 clonotypes in ibrutinib-treated CLL. Across the study: Patient counts were some 11 relapsed/refractory, approximately 15 treatment-naive and 17 IGHV unmutated. Study-wide results and caveats: Private clonotypes, not public ones, expanded at ibrutinib response.

The germline V gene has CDR1 MDHEN and CDR2 SYDVKM. The CDR3 has 13 residues. V lost 5 bases, J lost 4 bases, and 12 bases lay in between. Measured with immunoSEQ multiplex PCR; TCRdb has only the in-frame clones, and not every one. Of nearly 300,000 clones listed, 60% to 80% were seen once; the top ten hold about 5%. This sequence was found in a human donor with chronic lymphocytic leukemia. Material: PBMCs, obtained at disease progression, from a patient treated with ibrutinib. The chain links TRBV28 to TRBJ2-7; a possible D gene is TRBD2 (5 bases). CDR3 in amino acids: CASSPPPGYEQYF. Written as DNA, the CDR3 is TGTGCCAGCAGTCCACCCCCGGGGTACGAGCAGTACTTC.